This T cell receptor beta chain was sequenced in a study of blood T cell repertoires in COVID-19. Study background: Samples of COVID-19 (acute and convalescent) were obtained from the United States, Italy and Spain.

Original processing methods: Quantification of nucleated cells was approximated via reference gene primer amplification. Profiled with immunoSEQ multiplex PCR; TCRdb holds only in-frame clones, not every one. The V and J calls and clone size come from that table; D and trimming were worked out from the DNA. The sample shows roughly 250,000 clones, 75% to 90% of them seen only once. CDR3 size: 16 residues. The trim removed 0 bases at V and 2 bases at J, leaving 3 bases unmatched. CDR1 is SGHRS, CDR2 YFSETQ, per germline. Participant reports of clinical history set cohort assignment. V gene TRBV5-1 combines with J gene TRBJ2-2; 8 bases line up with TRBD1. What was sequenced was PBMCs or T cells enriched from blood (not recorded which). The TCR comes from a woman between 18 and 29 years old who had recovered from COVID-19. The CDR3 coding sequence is TGCGCCAGCAGCTTGGATCCAGGGGGCAACACCGGGGAGCTGTTTTTT. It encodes CASSLDPGGNTGELFF.